Each of the 17 T cell receptor beta chains below was sequenced from the same sample in a study of OX40 agonist ivuxolimab in advanced cancers. Library construction relied on the immunoSEQ multiplex PCR assay. TCRdb retrieved this table from immuneACCESS and kept in-frame rearrangements only. Not all clones are present; in checked studies, unresolved V genes account for under half, and no reason is known for the remainder. The sample contains 65,000 to 75,000 clones, 82% of them found a single time. The ten largest account for 6.5% to 7.5% of the sample. The sequencing used CD4+ or CD8+ T cells sorted from blood, collected in a trial of the OX40 agonist ivuxolimab. These receptors all come from an adult with an advanced solid tumor such as melanoma, head and neck, liver or kidney cancer.

This sequence joins TRBV7-2 and TRBJ2-1; D is unclear. CDR3 length: 14 amino acids. Germline CDR1 reads SGHTA; CDR2 reads FQGNSA. Trimming took off 5 bases at V and 4 bases at J, with 12 bases between the two ends. The chain's CDR3 is CASSDVMGYNEQFF. The DNA of the CDR3 is TGTGCCAGCAGCGATGTAATGGGGTACAATGAGCAGTTCTTC.

V is TRBV11-2 and J is TRBJ2-7; 9 nucleotides align to TRBD2. From germline, CDR1 is SGHAT and CDR2 FQNNGV. This CDR3 has 15 residues. V was clipped by 2 bases and J by 5 bases; unmatched bases: 7. CDR3 sequence reads: CASSLYGRTSDEQYF. CDR3 nucleotide sequence: TGTGCCAGCAGCTTATATGGCCGGACTAGCGACGAGCAGTACTTC.

A few counts support this clone. The V gene is TRBV12-2, the J gene TRBJ2-7; the listed D gene, TRBD2, was not tested against the DNA. TRBV12-2 counts as a pseudogene. The CDR3 covers 15 residues. The CDR3 nucleotides read TGTGCAAGTCGCTTAAACCCTTCGGGAACAAACGAGCAGTACTTC. It codes for CASRLNPSGTNEQYF.

This clone was detected once. The V call is TRBV7-2, the J call TRBJ1-2, with TRBD1 matching 9 bases. This CDR3 spans 13 amino acids. V trimming: 5 bases; J trimming: 8 bases; junction bases outside the gene matches: 6. Germline values: CDR1 SGHTA, CDR2 FQGNSA. The CDR3 DNA follows: TGTGCCAGCAGCCTCGGACAGGGGTGGGGCTACACCTTC. Its translation is CASSLGQGWGYTF.

V and J are TRBV7-8 and TRBJ2-2, with 12 bases that match TRBD2. Germline values: CDR1 SGHVS, CDR2 FQNEAQ. This CDR3 has 18 residues. V was clipped by 1 base and J by 5 bases; unmatched bases: 8. The CDR3 sequence is CASSLVASGGALTGELFF. As DNA, the CDR3 is TGTGCCAGCAGCTTAGTTGCTAGCGGGGGGGCCCTGACCGGGGAGCTGTTTTTT.

This chain joins TRBV27 and TRBJ2-2; 12 bases match TRBD2. V dropped 6 bases and J dropped 3; count of bases not matched to a gene: 2. Per germline, CDR1 MNHEY and CDR2 SMNVEV (reference sequence). The CDR3 contains 15 residues. The DNA of the CDR3 is TGTGCCAGCAGCGGGACTAGCGGGCACACCGGGGAGCTGTTTTTT. Protein: CASSGTSGHTGELFF.

The chain carries TRBV9 and TRBJ1-4; D perhaps matches TRBD1 (5 bases). V was trimmed by 5 bases and J by 11 bases, leaving 19 bases between them. This CDR3 has 14 residues. CDR1 is SGDLS, CDR2 YYNGEE, per germline. The chain's CDR3 is CASSETAWPEKLFF. The DNA for the CDR3 is TGTGCCAGCAGTGAGACAGCCTGGCCAGAGAAACTGTTTTTT.

The rearrangement uses TRBV5-5 and TRBJ1-4, with D hard to call. This CDR3 comprises 15 residues. V gave up 0 bases and J gave up 8 bases, with 14 bases separating them. Germline CDR1 and CDR2: SGHKS and YYEKEE (reference sequence). The CDR3 bases are TGTGCCAGCAGCTTGGCCTGGGGAGAAGGAGAAAAACTGTTTTTT. Its protein is CASSLAWGEGEKLFF.

The chain carries TRBV6-1 and TRBJ2-7; TRBD1 matches 10 bases. Germline CDR1 is MNHNS and CDR2 is SASEGT. This CDR3 contains 15 residues. The ends lost 2 bases at V and 1 base at J; junction bases unmatched: 2. In DNA, the CDR3 is TGTGCCAGCAGTGAAAGACAGGGGGCGTCCTACGAGCAGTACGTC. It codes for CASSERQGASYEQYV.

The J gene is TRBJ2-1, the V gene TRBV11-3; no firm D call. CDR3 length: 13 amino acids. Germline V lookup: CDR1 SGHNT, CDR2 YENEEA. V lost 1 base, J lost 7 bases, and 8 bases lay in between. The CDR3 region is CASSLGRANEQFF. CDR3 sequence (DNA): TGTGCCAGCAGCTTAGGCCGGGCAAATGAGCAGTTCTTC.

The chain has TRBV15 and TRBJ1-2; D uncertain. V was cut by 3 bases and J by 4 bases, with 6 bases left in between. CDR3 length equals 12 residues. Germline V gene lookup returns CDR1 LNHNV and CDR2 YYDKDF (reference sequence). The CDR3 sequence: CATSRGLYGYTF. The CDR3, as DNA: TGTGCCACCAGCAGGGGCCTCTATGGCTACACCTTC.

The chain uses TRBV6-4 and TRBJ2-1; 7 bases align to TRBD1. Germline CDR1 and CDR2: MRHNA and SNTAGT. The CDR3 runs 13 residues. The junction had 2 bases not matched to a gene; V was cut back by 8 bases and J by 1 base. The CDR3 nucleotides are TGTGCCAGCGACAGGGATTCCTACAATGAGCAGTTCTTC. Encoded protein: CASDRDSYNEQFF.

The J gene is TRBJ2-3, the V gene TRBV7-3; D tentatively reads TRBD1 or TRBD2 (6 bases each). The germline V gene encodes CDR1 SGHTA and CDR2 FQGTGA. Trimming shortened V by 5 bases and J by 7 bases, and 13 bases separated the two germline ends. The CDR3 is made up of 13 amino acids. Here the CDR3 DNA reads TGTGCCAGCAGCCAAGGGGGGACAAATACGCAGTATTTT. As protein: CASSQGGTNTQYF.

This sequence joins TRBV13 and TRBJ2-3, with 9 bases identical to TRBD1. The CDR3 sequence is 16 residues long. With V trimmed by 1 base and J by 5 bases, 7 bases remained unmatched. The germline gives CDR1 PRHDT, CDR2 FYEKMQ (reference sequence). The CDR3 region has the DNA TGTGCCAGCAGCTTAGAATTACAGGGGGCTTTAGATACGCAGTATTTT. Translating it yields CASSLELQGALDTQYF. Supplemented by reference TRBV13 and TRBJ2-3, the full variable domain reads AAGVIQSPRHLIKEKRETATLKCYPIPRHDTVYWYQQGPGQDPQFLISFYEKMQSDKGSIPDRFSAQQFSDYHSELNMSSLELGDSALYFCASSLELQGALDTQYFGPGTRLTVL.

V gene TRBV6-5 combines with J gene TRBJ2-3; 9 bases are a match to TRBD2. The CDR3 sequence is 15 residues long. Germline V gene lookup returns CDR1 MNHEY and CDR2 SVGAGI. V gave up 2 bases and J gave up 8 bases; unmatched junction bases: 8. CDR3 nucleotide sequence: TGTGCCAGCAGTTACGGCGGGGGGGCTGCAGGTACGCAGTATTTT. It is translated as CASSYGGGAAGTQYF.

The rearrangement uses TRBV5-1 and TRBJ1-4; 7 nucleotides agree with TRBD1. The CDR3 is 19 amino acids. V shed 0 bases and J 0 bases; nucleotides not matched to a gene: 11. Looked up from germline, CDR1 is SGHRS and CDR2 is YFSETQ. CDR3 nucleotides: TGCGCCAGCAGCTTGGGCAGGGGGATCTCTATCGCAACTAATGAAAAACTGTTTTTT. It encodes CASSLGRGISIATNEKLFF.

The chain carries TRBV10-1 and TRBJ1-1, with 9 bases lining up with TRBD1. The CDR3 is 14 amino acids. The V and J ends lost 6 bases and 1 base, in that order; junction bases with no gene match: 3. CDR1 is WNHNN and CDR2 is SYGVQD in the germline V gene (reference sequence). CDR3 amino acids: CASRKGQGNTEAFF. The CDR3 DNA sequence: TGCGCCAGCAGGAAGGGACAGGGGAACACTGAAGCTTTCTTT.